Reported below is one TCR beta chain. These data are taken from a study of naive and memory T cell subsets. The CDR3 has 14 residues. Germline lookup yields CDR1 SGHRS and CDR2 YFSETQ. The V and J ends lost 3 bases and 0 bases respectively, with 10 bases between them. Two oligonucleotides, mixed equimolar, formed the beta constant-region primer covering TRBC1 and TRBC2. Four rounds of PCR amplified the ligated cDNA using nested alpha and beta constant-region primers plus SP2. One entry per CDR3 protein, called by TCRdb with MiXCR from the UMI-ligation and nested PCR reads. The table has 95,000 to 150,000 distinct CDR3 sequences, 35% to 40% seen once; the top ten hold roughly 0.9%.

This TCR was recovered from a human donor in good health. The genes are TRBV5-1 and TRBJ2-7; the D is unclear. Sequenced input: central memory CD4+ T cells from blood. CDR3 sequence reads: CASSSRPFSYEQYF. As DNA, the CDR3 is TGCGCCAGCAGCTCCCGACCGTTCTCCTACGAGCAGTACTTC.